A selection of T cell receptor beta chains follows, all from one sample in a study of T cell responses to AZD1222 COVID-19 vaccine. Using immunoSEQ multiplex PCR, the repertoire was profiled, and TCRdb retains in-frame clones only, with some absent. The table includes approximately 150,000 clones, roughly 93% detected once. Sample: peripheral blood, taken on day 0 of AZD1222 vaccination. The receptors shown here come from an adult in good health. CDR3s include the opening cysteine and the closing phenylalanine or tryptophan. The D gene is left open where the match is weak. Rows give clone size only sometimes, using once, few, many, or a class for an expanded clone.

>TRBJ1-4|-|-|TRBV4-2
TGTGCCAGCAGCCAAGTAACGAGACAGTCAACTAATGAAAAACTGTTTTTT
CASSQVTRQSTNEKLFF
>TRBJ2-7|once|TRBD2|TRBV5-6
TGTGCCAGCAGCCCCCTTTTTACTAGCGGGAGTCCCCTCGAGCAGTACTTC
CASSPLFTSGSPLEQYF
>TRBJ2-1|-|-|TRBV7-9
TGTGCCAGCAGCGACCCCGGGACCCAGAATGAGCAGTTCTTC
CASSDPGTQNEQFF
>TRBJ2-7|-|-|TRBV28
TGTGCCAGCACCGTAATGGAGGGTTTAACCTACGAGCAGTACTTC
CASTVMEGLTYEQYF
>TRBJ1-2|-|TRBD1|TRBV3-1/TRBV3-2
TGTGCCAGCAGCCTACAGGGGGCCATCAACTATGGCTACACCTTC
CASSLQGAINYGYTF
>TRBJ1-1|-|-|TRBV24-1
TGTGCCACCAAGGGGGAGATGAACACTGAAGCTTTCTTT
CATKGEMNTEAFF
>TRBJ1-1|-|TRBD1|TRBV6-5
TGTGCCAGCAGTTACTCGGGGACAGGGAAGGGTGAAGCTTTCTTT
CASSYSGTGKGEAFF
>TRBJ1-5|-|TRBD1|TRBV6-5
TGTGCCAGCTCCGGCTGGGGACAGCTCAATCAGCCCCAGCATTTT
CASSGWGQLNQPQHF
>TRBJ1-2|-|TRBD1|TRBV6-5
TGTGCCAGCAGTTACAGCGGGACAGCGTATGGCTACACCTTC
CASSYSGTAYGYTF
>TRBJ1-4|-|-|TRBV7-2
TGTGCCAGCAGCAAGGGCGTAGTGGATGAAAAACTGTTTTTT
CASSKGVVDEKLFF
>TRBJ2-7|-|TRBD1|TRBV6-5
TGTGCCAGCAGTTACAGGGGGCGCGAGCAGTACTTC
CASSYRGREQYF
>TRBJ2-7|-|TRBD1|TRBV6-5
TGTGCCAGCACCCCGGACAGGGACTACGAGCAGTACTTC
CASTPDRDYEQYF